This T cell receptor beta chain was recovered during a study of human T cells and chemical hapten exposure. Overall study: Small pooled library volume differences mainly caused per-sample TCR yield variation.

Stated time point: healthy volunteer bleed at 2 weeks. Unfractionated whole blood was the source of the extracted total RNA. Germline CDR1 and CDR2: MNHNS and SASEGT. Trimming stripped 8 bases from V and 1 base from J, with 14 bases between. This CDR3 has 15 amino acids. Unique molecular identifiers were attached to individual cDNA molecules within the library. TCRdb redid the calling of the RACE reads with MiXCR, one entry per CDR3 protein. The sample has some 93,000 distinct CDR3 sequences, roughly 8% seen once. This clonotype has a handful of counts. The V and J genes are TRBV6-1 and TRBJ2-2; D remains ambiguous. Material for sequencing was whole blood. This TCR derives from a female donor in good health. Some clones in this sample may be carry-over from other donors' samples. The CDR3 here is CASLSPRVNTGELFF. CDR3 DNA: TGTGCCAGCCTTAGTCCCCGGGTGAACACCGGGGAGCTGTTTTTT.